One sample yielded the 21 T cell receptor beta chains listed below, sequenced in a study of tumor and adjacent non-tumor tissue in lung cancer. No cell sorting was done before RNA was extracted from the tissue. The library came from three nested PCR rounds adapted from ARM-PCR protocols. One entry per CDR3 protein, called by TCRdb with MiXCR from the multiplex PCR reads. The sample yields around 79,000 distinct CDR3 sequences, approximately 72% seen once. The specimen was lung tumor tissue. The receptors were sampled from a woman aged 40 to 49 with non-small cell lung cancer.

Concerning this clonotype: One end of the junction varies from germline; a read error may be responsible. The chain uses TRBV6-5 and TRBJ2-6; 7 nucleotides line up with TRBD1. The CDR3 has 17 amino acids. CDR1 MNHEY and CDR2 SVGAGI come from the germline V gene. CDR3 protein: CASGRGQSLTGANVLTF. The CDR3 DNA is TGTGCCAGCGGTAGGGGACAGTCTTTAACTGGGGCAAACGTCCTGACTTTC.

The rearrangement links TRBV29-1 to TRBJ1-2, with unresolved D. Germline values: CDR1 SQVTM, CDR2 ANQGSEA. The CDR3 spans 15 residues. The CDR3, as DNA: TGCACCGTCGTAATACCGGTACATCGAAACTATGGCTACACCTTC. Translated, it gives CTVVIPVHRNYGYTF.

On this clonotype itself: At one end the junction does not follow the germline gene, possibly because of a read error. The CDR3 region has the DNA TGCAGTGTTGAGGAGGACATGGTCATTCAGCCCCAGCATTTT. Protein product: CSVEEDMVIQPQHF. V is TRBV29-1 and J is TRBJ1-5; tentatively, D is TRBD1 (5 bases). CDR1 and CDR2 (germline): SQVTM, ANQGSEA. The CDR3 is 14 amino acids.

A word on this clonotype: One end of the junction does not line up with germline, which may come from a read error. This rearrangement joins TRBV4-1 to TRBJ2-3; 9 bases match TRBD2. CDR3 size: 14 residues. The germline CDR1 and CDR2 sequences are MGHRA and YSYEKL. CDR3 bases: TGCGCCAGCAACAATAGCGGGGGACGGGATACGCAGTGTTTT. Protein product: CASNNSGGRDTQCF.

Regarding this clonotype: A read error may account for a junction end that differs from germline. This chain links TRBV11-2 with TRBJ2-7; D might be TRBD1 or TRBD2, each matching 6 bases. Germline-derived CDR1 and CDR2 are SGHAT and FQNNGV. The length of the CDR3 is 15 residues. For the CDR3, the DNA is TGTGCCAGTAGTTTCACCGGGGGCGGATCCTATGAGCAGTGCTTC. It codes for CASSFTGGGSYEQCF. Full variable domain (remainder filled in from reference TRBV11-2 and TRBJ2-7): EAGVAQSPRYKIIEKRQSVAFWCNPISGHATLYWYQQILGQGPKLLIQFQNNGVVDDSQLPKDRFSAERLKGVDSTLKIQPAKLEDSAVYLCASSFTGGGSYEQCFGPGTRLTVT.

Concerning this clonotype itself: One end of the junction fails to match germline, which may point to a read error. The genes are TRBV20-1 and TRBJ2-2; 8 positions match TRBD2. Looked up from germline, CDR1 is DFQATT and CDR2 is SNEGSKA (reference sequence). CDR3 length: 13 amino acids. In nucleotides, the CDR3 is TGCATTGTAGAAGCGGGAGTATCCGGGGAGCTGCTTTTT. Translating it yields CIVEAGVSGELLF.

This chain connects TRBV2 to TRBJ2-5, with D tentatively TRBD1 or TRBD2 (5 bases each). Germline loops: CDR1 SNHLY, CDR2 FYNNEI. V lost 3 bases and J lost 3, with 5 bases in between. The CDR3 length is 12 residues. This CDR3 reads CASSEGEETQYF. CDR3 DNA: TGTGCCAGCAGTGAGGGGGAAGAGACCCAGTACTTC.

As for this clonotype: Compared with germline, one end of the junction differs, possibly owing to a read error. The V gene is TRBV5-1, the J gene TRBJ2-3; the D is unclear. Germline CDR1 is SGHRS and CDR2 is YFSETQ. This CDR3 comprises 11 residues. CDR3 in DNA: TGCGCCAGGGGTAGCATAGATACGCAGTATTTT. The encoded protein is CARGSIDTQYF.

On this clonotype itself: Its ends do not fully match the called genes, so a read error is possible. The chain has TRBV12-3 or TRBV12-4 and TRBJ2-7; no firm D call. CDR3 length equals 14 residues. The CDR3 protein is CASSFRRRGGKQYF. The CDR3 bases are TGTGCCAGCAGTTTCCGAAGACGTGGTGGGAAGCAATACTTC.

The CDR3 spells CSVDAMISGRWGEQFF. DNA of the CDR3: TGCAGCGTTGATGCAATGATTAGCGGGAGGTGGGGTGAGCAGTTCTTC. The J gene is TRBJ2-1, the V gene TRBV29-1; 10 bases line up with TRBD2. The V gene end was trimmed by 3 bases and the J gene end by 9 bases; junction bases not matched to a gene: 14. CDR3 length: 16 amino acids. Germline V gives CDR1 SQVTM, CDR2 ANQGSEA.

The J gene is TRBJ2-5, the V gene TRBV7-3; D may be TRBD1 or TRBD2 (7 bases each). The CDR3 is 17 residues long. V was cut by 5 bases and J by 6 bases, with 25 bases left in between. Germline assignment: CDR1 SGHTA and CDR2 FQGTGA. This CDR3 reads CASSPLGGGREGKTQYF. CDR3 DNA: TGTGCCAGCAGCCCCTTGGGAGGGGGCAGGGAGGGAAAGACCCAGTACTTC.

For this clonotype: A junction end diverges from the germline sequence, so it may reflect a read error. The CDR3 region is CAISLRTGGRIDRQYF. DNA of the CDR3: TGTGCCATCAGCCTTCGAACAGGGGGAAGAATAGATAGGCAGTATTTT. This chain links TRBV11-3 with TRBJ2-3, with TRBD1 matching 8 bases. Germline CDR1 is SGHNT and CDR2 is YENEEA. The CDR3 length is 16 residues. Full variable domain (rest looked up from reference TRBV11-3 and TRBJ2-3): EAGVVQSPRYKIIEKKQPVAFWCNPISGHNTLYWYLQNLGQGPELLIRYENEEAVDDSQLPKDRFSAERLKGVDSTLKIQPAELGDSAVYLCAISLRTGGRIDRQYFGPGTRLTVL.

This clonotype was observed a single time. The gene calls are TRBV29-1 and TRBJ2-3; 9 bases match TRBD2. Unmatched junction bases numbered 10, after V lost 7 bases and J lost 2 bases. CDR3 length equals 15 residues. Per the germline V gene, CDR1 is SQVTM and CDR2 is ANQGSEA. The CDR3 reads CSAPLAGCITDTQYF. For the CDR3, the DNA is TGCAGCGCTCCCCTAGCGGGATGTATCACAGATACGCAGTATTTT.

As regards this clonotype: Given a much more abundant clone one base away, this may be a read error. This chain joins TRBV12-3 or TRBV12-4 and TRBJ1-4; tentatively, D is TRBD1 (6 bases). With 7 bases removed from V and 6 bases from J, the gap between germline ends came to 15 bases. This CDR3 is 14 amino acids long. In DNA form, the CDR3 reads TGTGCCAGCACCTATACAGGGTCATATGAAAAACTGTTTTTT. This gives the protein CASTYTGSYEKLFF.

As regards this clonotype: It may be a read error: a sequence one base away is much more abundant. The chain combines TRBV30 with TRBJ2-3, with TRBD2 matching 7 bases. With V trimmed by 3 bases and J by 0 bases, 9 bases remained unmatched. The CDR3 contains 16 residues. Germline CDR1 GTSNPN, CDR2 SVGIG (reference sequence). This chain's CDR3 is CAWSLGLTGSTDTQYF. The CDR3 DNA reads TGTGCCTGGAGCTTGGGACTAACGGGGAGCACAGATACGCAGTATTTT.

This clonotype was seen ten or more times. V gene TRBV29-1 combines with J gene TRBJ2-7, with a possible D match to TRBD2 (6 bases). The V gene's germline CDR1 is SQVTM and CDR2 ANQGSEA. The CDR3 is 13 residues long. Trimming cost V 4 bases and J 3 bases, with 13 bases left between them. The CDR3 coding sequence is TGCAGCGTTGTATCGGAGGGAAGCTACGAGCAGTACTTC. Its translation is CSVVSEGSYEQYF.

V is TRBV11-3 and J is TRBJ1-1; D not resolved. The CDR3 extends over 15 amino acids. CDR1 and CDR2 (germline): SGHNT, YENEEA. Trimming stripped 11 bases from V and 4 bases from J, with 23 bases between. The CDR3 sequence: CAGEWSGNGSTEAFF. As DNA, the CDR3 is TGTGCCGGCGAATGGTCGGGTAACGGGAGCACTGAAGCTTTCTTT.

Notes on this clonotype: Given the absence of the conserved phenylalanine or tryptophan at the CDR3 end, a read error is likely. The V gene is TRBV6-5, the J gene TRBJ1-1; a possible D gene is TRBD1 (6 bases). Germline V gene data show CDR1 as MNHEY and CDR2 as SVGAGI. The V end was cut by 2 bases, the J end by 4 bases, with 14 bases between. There are 15 residues in the CDR3. The CDR3 nucleotides read TGTGCCAGCAGTTACCAGGGACACCAGATCACTGAAGCTTTCCTT. It translates to CASSYQGHQITEAFL.

With respect to this clonotype: A much larger clone is a single base away; this may be a read error. The chain combines TRBV5-4 with TRBJ2-7; 14 positions agree with TRBD2. The V gene's germline CDR1 is SGHNT and CDR2 YYREEE (reference sequence). CDR3 length: 16 amino acids. The CDR3 DNA is TGTACCAGCAGTTCGGGACTAGCGGGAGAGGGTTACGAGCAGTACTTC. The encoded protein is CTSSSGLAGEGYEQYF.

The count of this clonotype is one. Since no conserved phenylalanine or tryptophan closes the CDR3, a read error is the likely cause. The chain couples TRBV11-1 to TRBJ2-7; 12 bases are a match to TRBD2. The CDR3 sequence is 16 residues long. Trimming took 6 bases from V and 3 from J; bases not matched to a gene: 9. CDR1 and CDR2 (germline): SGHAT, FQDESV (reference sequence). CDR3 in DNA: TGTGCCAGCAGTACCGGGACTAGCGGGTTATTCTACGAGCAGTACTTA. Its protein product is CASSTGTSGLFYEQYL.

As regards this clonotype: One base away lies a much larger clone, so this may be a sequencing read error. The V call is TRBV4-1, the J call TRBJ2-5, with a weak D call TRBD1 (6 bases). CDR3 length: 15 amino acids. Germline CDR1 reads MGHRA; CDR2 reads YSYEKL. CDR3 in DNA: TGCGCCAGCAGCCAAGAGGGACAAATCAGGGAGACCCAGGACTTC. It translates to CASSQEGQIRETQDF.